The clone carrying this T cell receptor beta chain was recorded many times. What it binds is unknown. This record comes from a study of T cells in Graves' hyperthyroidism and ophthalmopathy. Points from the study as a whole: A 13 V-J signature model discriminated ophthalmopathy versus stable hyperthyroidism. Most thyroid clonotypes expanded above 0.001 appeared in blood too.

Germline V gene sequence: CDR1 MNHEY, CDR2 SVGEGT. This CDR3 comprises 16 residues. The V end was cut by 5 bases, the J end by 4 bases, with 15 bases between. TCR beta CDR3 sequences were amplified from RNA transcripts. Primed by the HTBI set, a first-round RT-PCR was run on the TCR CDR3. TCRdb processed the multiplex PCR reads anew with MiXCR; each CDR3 protein has one entry. In the table there are 250,000 to 300,000 distinct CDR3 sequences, roughly 13% of which are singletons. Used for diagnoses were clinical symptoms, serum thyroxine and TRAb, thyroid ultrasound and orbital computed tomography. The sequence derives from a woman aged 30 to 39 with Graves' hyperthyroidism that later progressed to Graves' ophthalmopathy. The chain joins TRBV6-2 or TRBV6-3 to TRBJ2-6, with D unresolved. The sample was blood. The DNA of the CDR3 is TGTGCCAGCAGTACCCTCCAGGCTGCAGGGGCCAACGTCCTGACTTTC. It translates to CASSTLQAAGANVLTF.